One sample yielded the 24 T cell receptor beta chains listed below, sequenced in a study of metastatic and nonmetastatic thyroid tumors. TCRdb reprocessed the PCR reads using MiXCR. The data hold 30,000 or so clones, with approximately 29% observed a single time. Prior to thyroid surgery, none of the patients had received any treatment. The sample consisted of blood. Receptors were obtained from a female donor with papillary thyroid cancer or a benign thyroid nodule (not recorded which). Some clones in this sample may be carry-over from other donors' samples.

At least ten counts were recorded for this clone. The chain is built from TRBV30 and TRBJ2-1; D is unresolved. The CDR3 contains 13 residues. Germline V lookup: CDR1 GTSNPN, CDR2 SVGIG (reference sequence). Deletions cut 4 bases from V and 5 bases from J, with 12 bases between. The DNA of the CDR3 is TGTGCCTGGACCTTCTCCCGGGACAATGAGCAGTTCTTC. Encoded protein: CAWTFSRDNEQFF.

This clone was observed at least ten times. The rearrangement uses TRBV27 and TRBJ1-3, with 9 bases fitting TRBD1. This CDR3 region has 15 residues. Trimming at V came to 5 bases and at J to 1 base, leaving 3 bases not matched to a gene. Germline V gene sequence: CDR1 MNHEY, CDR2 SMNVEV (reference sequence). The CDR3 nucleotides are TGTGCCAGCAGTCCAGGGACAGGGTCTGGAAACACCATATATTTT. As protein: CASSPGTGSGNTIYF.

Remarks on this clone: The junction differs from germline at one of its ends, possibly a read error. J is TRBJ2-7 and V is TRBV30; D is perhaps TRBD1 or TRBD2 (7 bases each). Per the germline V gene, CDR1 is GTSNPN and CDR2 is SVGIG (reference sequence). CDR3 size: 12 residues. CDR3 bases: TGTGCCTGGACCAGGGGGGGATACGAGAAGTACTTC. Translating gives CAWTRGGYEKYF.

This clone was counted ten times or more. The chain recombines TRBV6-5 with TRBJ2-7; the match to TRBD1 covers 8 bases. CDR3 size: 16 residues. V lost 0 bases to trimming and J lost 2 bases; unmatched junction nucleotides: 6. CDR1 and CDR2 from the germline V gene are MNHEY and SVGAGI. Here the CDR3 reads CASSYSPGQAAYEQYF. The CDR3 DNA sequence: TGTGCCAGCAGTTACTCGCCGGGACAGGCGGCCTACGAGCAGTACTTC.

V is TRBV7-2 and J is TRBJ2-7; D gene unclear. This CDR3 comprises 13 residues. V was shortened by 6 bases and J by 3 bases, with 12 bases between the two germline ends. Per germline, CDR1 SGHTA and CDR2 FQGNSA. CDR3 loop: CASRKDEVYEQYF. For the CDR3, the DNA is TGTGCCAGCAGAAAAGACGAGGTCTACGAGCAGTACTTC.

This clone is medium-sized in the sample. V and J are TRBV6-1 and TRBJ2-3; unclear D gene. This CDR3 has 14 amino acids. From germline, CDR1 is MNHNS and CDR2 SASEGT. V lost 6 bases to trimming and J lost 3 bases, with 13 bases between them. The CDR3 nucleotides are TGTGCCAGCAGGCCTCTTGGGCCGACAGATACGCAGTATTTT. Protein product: CASRPLGPTDTQYF.

The chain carries TRBV12-3 or TRBV12-4 and TRBJ1-5; D is ambiguous. The V gene lost 0 bases and the J gene lost 6 bases, with 12 bases spanning the gap. The CDR3 length is 15 residues. The CDR3 reads CASSLALGGGQPQHF. As DNA, the CDR3 is TGTGCCAGCAGTTTAGCGCTCGGTGGCGGTCAGCCCCAGCATTTT.

The gene calls are TRBV20-1 and TRBJ2-1; 14 bases fit TRBD2. V was clipped by 6 bases and J by 5 bases; unmatched bases: 6. From germline, CDR1 is DFQATT and CDR2 SNEGSKA (reference sequence). There are 15 residues in the CDR3. The DNA for the CDR3 is TGCAGTGCCAGGGGACTAGCGGGGGTCCACAATGAGCAGTTCTTC. Its protein product is CSARGLAGVHNEQFF.

Many counts were recorded for this clone. This chain connects TRBV7-9 to TRBJ1-2; 9 bases align to TRBD1. The trim removed 2 bases at V and 6 bases at J, leaving 7 bases unmatched. CDR1 and CDR2 from the germline V gene are SEHNR and FQNEAQ (reference sequence). This CDR3 is built from 15 residues. Here the CDR3 reads CASSLSGQGRDGYTF. Written as DNA, the CDR3 is TGTGCCAGCAGCTTATCCGGACAGGGGAGAGATGGCTACACCTTC.

This clone came up many times. The rearrangement joins TRBV7-9 to TRBJ1-4, with TRBD1 identical over 7 bases. This CDR3 has 14 residues. Germline values: CDR1 SEHNR, CDR2 FQNEAQ (reference sequence). V lost 1 base to trimming and J lost 6 bases; unmatched junction nucleotides: 2. CDR3 in DNA: TGTGCCAGCAGCTTAGTAGGGACAGATGAAAAACTGTTTTTT. Residues: CASSLVGTDEKLFF. The whole variable domain, remainder taken from reference TRBV7-9 and TRBJ1-4, is DTGVSQNPRHKITKRGQNVTFRCDPISEHNRLYWYRQTLGQGPEFLTYFQNEAQLEKSRLLSDRFSAERPKGSFSTLEIQRTEQGDSAMYLCASSLVGTDEKLFFGSGTQLSVL.

This clone was picked up many times. The J gene is TRBJ2-5, the V gene TRBV15; TRBD2 matches at 10 bases. The CDR3 is 16 residues long. Germline CDR1 is LNHNV and CDR2 is YYDKDF (reference sequence). J lost 7 bases, V lost 2 bases, and 10 bases had no gene match. The CDR3, as DNA: TGTGCCACCAGCAGACCCACAGCGGGAGGGCAGGGGACCCAGTACTTC. This codes for CATSRPTAGGQGTQYF. Full variable domain (missing parts from reference TRBV15 and TRBJ2-5): DAMVIQNPRYQVTQFGKPVTLSCSQTLNHNVMYWYQQKSSQAPKLLFHYYDKDFNNEADTPDNFQSRRPNTSFCFLDIRSPGLGDTAMYLCATSRPTAGGQGTQYFGPGTRLLVL.

This clone was seen once. The chain combines TRBV7-2 with TRBJ1-1; 7 bases fit TRBD1. The V and J ends lost 5 bases and 3 bases, in that order; junction bases with no gene match: 9. There are 15 residues in the CDR3. Germline CDR1 is SGHTA and CDR2 is FQGNSA. As DNA, the CDR3 is TGTGCCAGCAGCCGGGAGGGGGCGCGTGACACTGAAGCTTTCTTT. As protein: CASSREGARDTEAFF.

As to this clone: No DNA is shown, since the ends of the CDR3 on it are uncertain; the CDR3 is the one TCRdb lists. The chain uses TRBV20-1 and TRBJ2-3; whether TRBD1, the table's D call, matches the DNA was not checked. In germline, CDR1 is DFQATT, CDR2 SNEGSKA (reference sequence). The CDR3 length is 15 residues, termini included. Here the CDR3 reads CSARQGVGLGNTKYF.

In this sample, this clone turned up many times. The V call is TRBV10-1, the J call TRBJ2-7; D tentatively reads TRBD1 or TRBD2 (5 bases each). The CDR3 contains 15 residues. Germline assignment: CDR1 WNHNN and CDR2 SYGVQD (reference sequence). The V end lost 2 bases, the J end lost 3 bases, and 14 bases lay between the germline ends. DNA for the CDR3: TGCGCCAGCAGTGAGAGTCGGGGCCAGGGCTACGAGCAGTACTTC. It encodes CASSESRGQGYEQYF.

This chain uses TRBV6-5 with TRBJ1-2, with D perhaps matching TRBD1 (5 bases). The CDR3 contains 15 residues. Germline CDR1 is MNHEY and CDR2 is SVGAGI. V was shortened by 0 bases and J by 4 bases, with 12 bases between the two germline ends. CDR3 residues: CASSYSKGTSYGYTF. CDR3 sequence (DNA): TGTGCCAGCAGTTACTCGAAAGGGACCAGCTATGGCTACACCTTC.

This clone was observed at least ten times. The gene calls are TRBV30 and TRBJ1-5; D possibly corresponds to TRBD1 (6 bases). Germline V gives CDR1 GTSNPN, CDR2 SVGIG (reference sequence). This CDR3 region has 14 residues. Trimming shortened V by 8 bases and J by 3 bases, and 17 bases separated the two germline ends. CDR3 sequence: CAGGTDRHNQPQHF. CDR3 sequence (DNA): TGTGCCGGGGGAACCGACAGGCACAATCAGCCCCAGCATTTT. Drawing the rest from reference TRBV30 and TRBJ1-5, the complete variable domain is SQTIHQWPATLVQPVGSPLSLECTVEGTSNPNLYWYRQAAGRGLQLLFYSVGIGQISSEVPQNLSASRPQDRQFILSSKKLLLSDSGFYLCAGGTDRHNQPQHFGDGTRLSIL.

The table lists this clone with many counts. The V and J genes are TRBV6-1 and TRBJ2-7; D unclear. This CDR3 comprises 14 residues. From germline, CDR1 is MNHNS and CDR2 SASEGT. V lost 0 bases to trimming and J lost 2 bases, with 8 bases between them. The CDR3 bases are TGTGCCAGCAGTGAAGCCCCAAGGACCTACGAGCAGTACTTC. It encodes CASSEAPRTYEQYF.

This clone showed up many times. The V call is TRBV6-1, the J call TRBJ2-3; 7 bases fit TRBD2. This CDR3 comprises 14 residues. V lost 0 bases, J lost 4 bases, and 1 base stayed unmatched. Germline V gene lookup returns CDR1 MNHNS and CDR2 SASEGT. In DNA form, the CDR3 reads TGTGCCAGCAGTGAAGCGGCGGGGGCAGATACGCAGTATTTT. Translated: CASSEAAGADTQYF.

Only a few counts were recorded for this clone. The rearrangement links TRBV12-3 or TRBV12-4 to TRBJ1-3; D not certain. CDR3 length: 13 amino acids. V lost 2 bases and J 0 bases, leaving 2 bases between the germline ends. This CDR3 is CASSLISGNTIYF. The CDR3, as DNA: TGTGCCAGCAGTTTAATCTCTGGAAACACCATATATTTT.

The chain combines TRBV18 with TRBJ1-2; D is unclear. The V gene lost 2 bases and the J gene lost 3 bases, with 7 bases spanning the gap. The V gene's germline CDR1 is KGHSH and CDR2 LQKENI. The CDR3 totals 13 residues. This CDR3 is CASSPRRDYGYTF. The CDR3 DNA reads TGTGCCAGCTCACCAAGGAGGGACTATGGCTACACCTTC.

This clone showed up many times. The J gene is TRBJ2-1, the V gene TRBV4-3; D is ambiguous. Per germline, CDR1 LGHNA and CDR2 YSLEER. V was pared by 1 base and J by 8 bases, with 15 bases between. There are 15 residues in the CDR3. The CDR3 is CASSQVSSGVDEQFF. DNA of the CDR3: TGCGCCAGCAGCCAAGTCTCCTCTGGAGTAGATGAGCAGTTCTTC.

This clone has ten or more counts. This rearrangement joins TRBV12-3 or TRBV12-4 to TRBJ2-5; D is unclear. This CDR3 has 13 residues. Trimming pared 3 bases from V and 3 bases from J, leaving 8 bases between. The CDR3 region is CASSLSGKETQYF. In DNA, the CDR3 is TGTGCCAGCAGTTTGAGTGGGAAAGAGACCCAGTACTTC.

There are many counts of this clone. The gene calls are TRBV20-1 and TRBJ2-1; D could derive from TRBD1 or TRBD2 (5 bases each). Trimming shortened V by 6 bases and J by 5 bases, and 11 bases separated the two germline ends. This CDR3 has 12 amino acids. CDR1 is DFQATT and CDR2 is SNEGSKA in the germline V gene (reference sequence). CDR3 sequence (DNA): TGCAGTGCCCCCGGGGACCACAATGAGCAGTTCTTC. Its translation: CSAPGDHNEQFF.

This clone came up once. The V call is TRBV20-1, the J call TRBJ2-1, with D unclear. Germline lookup yields CDR1 DFQATT and CDR2 SNEGSKA (reference sequence). The CDR3 consists of 14 residues. The V gene lost 2 bases and the J gene lost 8 bases, with 16 bases spanning the gap. Here the CDR3 reads CSARPYSHRDEQFF. Written as DNA, the CDR3 is TGCAGTGCTAGACCCTATAGCCACAGAGATGAGCAGTTCTTC.